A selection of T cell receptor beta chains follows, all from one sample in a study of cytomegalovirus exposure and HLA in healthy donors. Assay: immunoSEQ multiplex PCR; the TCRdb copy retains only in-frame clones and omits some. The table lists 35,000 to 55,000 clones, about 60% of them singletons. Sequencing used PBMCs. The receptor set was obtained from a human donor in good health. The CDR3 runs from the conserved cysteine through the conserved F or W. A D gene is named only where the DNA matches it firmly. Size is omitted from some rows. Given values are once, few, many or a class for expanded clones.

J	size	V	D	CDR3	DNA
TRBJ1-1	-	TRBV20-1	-	CSARGRTEAFF	TGCAGTGCCAGGGGTCGCACTGAAGCTTTCTTT
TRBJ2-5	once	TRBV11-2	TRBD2	CASSQKLAADQQETQYF	TGTGCCAGCAGCCAGAAGCTAGCGGCTGACCAACAAGAGACCCAGTACTTC
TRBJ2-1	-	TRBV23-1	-	CASSHFFSDTKVQFF	TGCGCCAGCAGTCACTTCTTCTCGGACACCAAGGTCCAGTTCTTC
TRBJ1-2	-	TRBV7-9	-	CASSRDFHYGYTF	TGTGCCAGCAGCCGGGACTTTCACTATGGCTACACCTTC
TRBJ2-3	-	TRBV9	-	CASSAQGVPPDTQYF	TGTGCCAGCAGCGCCCAGGGTGTGCCCCCAGATACGCAGTATTTT
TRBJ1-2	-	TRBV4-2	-	CASSQIYQGDGYTF	TGTGCCAGCAGCCAGATTTATCAGGGCGATGGCTACACCTTC
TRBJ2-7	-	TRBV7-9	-	CASSLWSSRQAYEQYF	TGTGCCAGCAGCTTATGGTCCAGTCGACAGGCCTACGAGCAGTACTTC
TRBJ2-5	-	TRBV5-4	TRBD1	CASSSPGGQETQYF	TGTGCCAGCAGCTCCCCAGGGGGTCAAGAGACCCAGTACTTC
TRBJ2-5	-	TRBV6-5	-	CASTMTEQETQYF	TGTGCCAGCACAATGACAGAGCAGGAGACCCAGTACTTC
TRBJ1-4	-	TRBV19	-	CASKEAATNEKLFF	TGTGCCAGCAAGGAGGCAGCAACTAATGAAAAACTGTTTTTT
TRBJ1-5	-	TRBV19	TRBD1	CASSNRGVILPQHF	TGTGCCAGTAGTAACAGGGGGGTTATTTTGCCCCAGCATTTT
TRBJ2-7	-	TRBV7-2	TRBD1	CASSGHRGLSPFEQYF	TGTGCCAGCAGCGGACACAGGGGTCTCTCCCCCTTTGAGCAGTACTTC
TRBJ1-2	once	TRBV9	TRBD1	CASSQGTGGNYGYTF	TGTGCCAGCAGCCAAGGGACAGGGGGTAACTATGGCTACACCTTC
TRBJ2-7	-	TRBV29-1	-	CSVVGTARGAYEQYF	TGCAGCGTTGTTGGTACAGCTAGGGGCGCCTACGAGCAGTACTTC
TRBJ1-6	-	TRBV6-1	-	CASRDMLALHF	TGTGCCAGCAGGGACATGCTAGCCCTCCACTTT
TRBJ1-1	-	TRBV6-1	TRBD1	CASSEAQGAPVTEAFF	TGTGCCAGCAGTGAAGCGCAGGGGGCGCCGGTCACTGAAGCTTTCTTT
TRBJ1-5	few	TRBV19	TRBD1	CASRSGTGVVQPQHF	TGTGCCAGTAGGAGCGGGACAGGGGTCGTTCAGCCCCAGCATTTT
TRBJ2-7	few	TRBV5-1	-	CASSRGLLSYEQYF	TGCGCCAGCAGCCGGGGACTGCTCTCCTACGAGCAGTACTTC
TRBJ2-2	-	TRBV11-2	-	CASSSQVTTGELFF	TGTGCCAGCAGCTCTCAGGTTACCACCGGGGAGCTGTTTTTT
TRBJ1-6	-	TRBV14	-	CASSLGRENSPLHF	TGTGCCAGCAGCCTGGGACGGGAGAATTCACCCCTCCACTTT
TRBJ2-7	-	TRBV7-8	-	CASSSRESLREQYF	TGTGCCAGCAGCTCGAGGGAATCCTTGAGGGAGCAGTACTTC
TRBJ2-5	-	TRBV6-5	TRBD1	CASLPGTANQETQYF	TGTGCCAGTCTGCCCGGGACAGCAAACCAAGAGACCCAGTACTTC
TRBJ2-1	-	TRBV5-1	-	CASSTDTGSTYNEQFF	TGCGCCAGCAGCACAGATACAGGGAGTACCTACAATGAGCAGTTCTTC
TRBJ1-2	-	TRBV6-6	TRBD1	CASLAGQRTYGYTF	TGTGCCAGCCTCGCGGGACAGAGAACGTATGGCTACACCTTC
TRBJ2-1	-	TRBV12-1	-	CASSKLAGAYNEQFF	TGTGCCAGCAGCAAACTAGCGGGAGCCTACAATGAGCAGTTCTTC
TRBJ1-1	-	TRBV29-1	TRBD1	CSVQPGQGTEAFF	TGCAGCGTCCAACCTGGACAGGGCACTGAAGCTTTCTTT
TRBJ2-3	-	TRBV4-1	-	CASSQDPGRAVDTQYF	TGCGCCAGCAGCCAAGATCCCGGCAGGGCCGTCGATACGCAGTATTTT
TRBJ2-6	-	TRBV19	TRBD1	CASSMRTGGPSSGANVLTF	TGTGCCAGTAGTATGAGGACAGGGGGCCCGAGCTCTGGGGCCAACGTCCTGACTTTC
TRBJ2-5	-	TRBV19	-	CASEDSRQETQYF	TGTGCCAGTGAGGACAGTCGACAAGAGACCCAGTACTTC
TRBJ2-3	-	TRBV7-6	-	CASSLRRQAGASTDTQYF	TGTGCCAGCAGCTTACGTCGGCAGGCAGGGGCTAGCACAGATACGCAGTATTTT
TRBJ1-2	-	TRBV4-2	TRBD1	CASSQATGPQYGYTF	TGTGCCAGCAGCCAGGCGACAGGGCCCCAATATGGCTACACCTTC
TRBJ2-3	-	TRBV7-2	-	CASSLGTNTQYF	TGTGCCAGCAGCTTAGGGACAAATACGCAGTATTTT
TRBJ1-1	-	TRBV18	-	CASSPPPGSPAFF	TGTGCCAGCTCACCACCGCCAGGCTCGCCGGCTTTCTTT
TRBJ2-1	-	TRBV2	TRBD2	CASTGGGGFYNEQFF	TGTGCCAGCACGGGAGGCGGGGGATTCTACAATGAGCAGTTCTTC
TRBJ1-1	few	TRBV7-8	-	CASSLERSTEAFF	TGTGCCAGCAGCTTAGAGCGGAGCACTGAAGCTTTCTTT
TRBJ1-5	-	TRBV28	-	CATSGGRSNQPQHF	TGTGCCACCTCCGGGGGGCGGAGCAATCAGCCCCAGCATTTT
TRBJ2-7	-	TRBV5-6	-	CASTGAAEQYF	TGTGCCAGCACTGGAGCTGCCGAGCAGTACTTC
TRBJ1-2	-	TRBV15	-	CATSRDHPGNYGYTF	TGTGCCACCAGCAGAGATCACCCAGGGAACTATGGCTACACCTTC
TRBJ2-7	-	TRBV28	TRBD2	CAAGAGGLEQYF	TGTGCCGCCGGGGCGGGGGGGCTCGAGCAGTACTTC
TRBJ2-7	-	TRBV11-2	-	CASSLEGGTTYEQYF	TGTGCCAGCAGCTTAGAGGGCGGGACCACCTACGAGCAGTACTTC
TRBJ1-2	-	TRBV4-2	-	CASSQADKPNYGYTF	TGTGCCAGCAGCCAGGCAGACAAACCTAACTATGGCTACACCTTC
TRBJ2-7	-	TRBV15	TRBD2	CATSRGRDYYEQYF	TGTGCCACCAGCAGAGGGAGGGACTACTACGAGCAGTACTTC
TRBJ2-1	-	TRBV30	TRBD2	CAWIFTRTSGGTPSYNEQFF	TGTGCCTGGATTTTTACCCGGACTAGCGGGGGAACCCCCTCCTACAATGAGCAGTTCTTC
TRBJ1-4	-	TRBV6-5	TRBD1	CASRDSGQGDEKLFF	TGTGCCAGCAGAGACTCCGGACAGGGGGATGAAAAACTGTTTTTT
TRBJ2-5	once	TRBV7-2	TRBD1	CASSLEGQRRAQYF	TGTGCCAGCAGCTTAGAGGGACAGCGCAGGGCCCAGTACTTC
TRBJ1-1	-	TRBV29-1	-	CSAISDTANTEAFF	TGCAGCGCCATATCCGACACGGCGAACACTGAAGCTTTCTTT
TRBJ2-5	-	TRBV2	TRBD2	CASSYTPPRGRGQETQYF	TGTGCCAGCTCCTATACCCCTCCGCGGGGGAGAGGGCAAGAGACCCAGTACTTC
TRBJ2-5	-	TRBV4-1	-	CASSQWQGMGETQYF	TGCGCCAGCAGCCAATGGCAGGGGATGGGAGAGACCCAGTACTTC
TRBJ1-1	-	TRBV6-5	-	CASSYSRGDTEAFF	TGTGCCAGCAGTTACTCCCGGGGGGACACTGAAGCTTTCTTT
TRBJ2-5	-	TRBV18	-	CASSPIGGPEETQYF	TGTGCCAGCTCGCCCATCGGGGGGCCGGAGGAGACCCAGTACTTC
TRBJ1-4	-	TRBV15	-	CATSRDGRTNEKLFF	TGTGCCACCAGCAGAGATGGGCGCACTAATGAAAAACTGTTTTTT
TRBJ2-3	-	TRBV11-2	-	CASSLGPRGARTDTQYF	TGTGCCAGCAGCTTAGGGCCCCGGGGGGCCCGCACAGATACGCAGTATTTT
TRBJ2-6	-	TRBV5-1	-	CAIKQGTLSGANVLTF	TGCGCCATCAAACAGGGAACCCTCTCTGGGGCCAACGTCCTGACTTTC